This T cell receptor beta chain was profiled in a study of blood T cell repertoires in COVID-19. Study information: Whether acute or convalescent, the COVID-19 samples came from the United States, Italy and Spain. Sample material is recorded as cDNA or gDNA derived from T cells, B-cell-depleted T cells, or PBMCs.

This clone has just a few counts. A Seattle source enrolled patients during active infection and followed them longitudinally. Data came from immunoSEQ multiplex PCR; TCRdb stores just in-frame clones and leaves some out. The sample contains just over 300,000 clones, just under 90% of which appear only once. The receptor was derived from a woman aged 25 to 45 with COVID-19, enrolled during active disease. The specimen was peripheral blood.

Here the CDR3 reads CASRRGISGANVLTF. The CDR3 nucleotides are TGTGCCAGCAGAAGGGGGATCTCTGGGGCCAACGTCCTGACTTTC. The chain has TRBV5-6 and TRBJ2-6, with a weak D call TRBD1 (6 bases). CDR1 is SGHDT and CDR2 is YYEEEE in the germline V gene. The germline V and J ends were trimmed by 5 bases and 0 bases, with 9 bases remaining between them. This CDR3 comprises 15 residues.